This TCR beta chain was sequenced in a study of cytomegalovirus exposure and HLA in healthy donors (dated by TCRdb to about 2017). Study-level background: An earlier analysis of approximately 590 of the donors reported roughly 270 Gb of sequence data and approximately 110 million unique TCR beta sequences from 150 million to 200 million T cells. Roughly 300 gigabases of sequencing data and around 80 million unique TCR sequences made up an early release that covered approximately 650 HLA-typed donors. Among the approximately 430 genotyped donors, more than 70% belonged to the genetic ancestry cluster associated with self-reported Caucasian donors. The study aimed to test whether cataloging public T cell receptors could reveal signatures of past pathogen exposure. The T cell repertoires of several hundred subjects were profiled by immunosequencing and related to cytomegalovirus serostatus. Along with the approximately 600-subject first cohort, a separate validation cohort of 120 different subjects was used. High-throughput TCR immunosequencing, statistical association of individual TCRs with disease status, and machine learning were combined to predict cytomegalovirus infection status. In a later analysis, previously published TCR beta repertoires from about 670 donors were re-analyzed and high-resolution HLA genotyping was added so that TCR occurrence patterns could be studied. The later analysis used no new phenotypic data to find candidate immune exposures, relying instead on TCR beta sequences and their occurrence across donors. An earlier analysis of approximately 630 of the donors applied high-throughput TCR beta sequencing to assess whether each TCR beta V gene segment acted as functional or pseudogenic. Donor age, sex, ethnicity and CMV serostatus were compiled together with the repertoire data. In a later genetic analysis, genome-wide SNP genotypes for 398 of the 666 donors were used, and that subset was treated as a discovery cohort. All discovery cohort repertoires had been generated using a single sequencing platform. HLA typing covered class I and class II loci at four-digit resolution. Typing coverage differed by locus: A, B, C, DRB1 and DQB1 were typed in roughly 620-640 donors, DQA1 in approximately 520, DPA1 in approximately 600, and DPB1 in 450 to 490. Roughly 5 DR-DQ haplotypes were handled as single units for association and clustering, since linkage in the cohort was strong. Among some 410 genotyped donors of the cohort, an average of approximately 240,000 unique TCR beta nucleotide sequences were sequenced per donor, roughly 20% of them non-productive. The research as a whole found: The study listed 164 TCR beta chains as associated with cytomegalovirus. In a later analysis, HLA-associated TCR beta chains showed more clonal expansion and lower generation probabilities than non-associated chains that were equally common. In both the original and validation cohorts, the classifier was reported to diagnose cytomegalovirus status with high specificity and sensitivity. For the cohort, immune exposure information was limited to CMV serostatus. The authors suggested that the approach could potentially be generalized to other disease states and immunological phenotypes. According to a later analysis, most CMV-associated TCR beta chains appeared to be HLA-restricted, and the HLA associations seemed to be driven largely by CMV exposure. A later analysis reported that several top co-occurrence clusters appeared linked to parvovirus B19, influenza, CMV and Epstein-Barr virus. An association between a missense DCLRE1C variant and V-gene and J-gene trimming of TCR beta chains was found in a later genetic analysis and replicated in an independent cohort. Most TCR sequences were seen in very few donors, while some public TCRs were found in many individuals. In a later genetic analysis, fewer N-insertions in productive TCRs were reported among donors in an Asian-associated ancestry cluster than the approximately 670-donor mean. Because counts were too low, roughly 17 rarely observed V segments, including chromosome 9 orphons, were left out of the earlier analysis of 587 of the donors. A further reported finding was that TCR beta sequences accurately predicted the HLA-A and HLA-B alleles for most subjects in the first cohort. Linkage disequilibrium might explain the correlated functional status among segregating V segments, but an unknown experimental factor could not be excluded. A later analysis associated 15,000 to 20,000 TCR beta sequences with specific HLA alleles at a false discovery rate of 0.05. Broadly in line with IMGT annotations, most TCR beta V segments showed up in productive rearrangements about 90% or about 30% of the time in an earlier analysis of a few hundred of the donors. The sequencing pipeline was judged likely to have produced a cluster of highly shared sequence variants as a technical artifact. Because the 87-base-pair reads could not distinguish some IMGT-functional V segments, including TRBV6-2 and TRBV6-3, those segments were excluded. Three of the identified cytomegalovirus-associated TCR beta chains were confirmed in vitro to be specific for cytomegalovirus antigens. Assigning TCR associations to individual alleles was difficult when HLA alleles, especially DR and DQ, strongly co-occurred. In this cohort, only TCR beta chains were sequenced, and detectable features were limited by the absence of alpha or paired-chain data. The presence/absence analyses assumed that sequencing depth was roughly uniform across donors, and that assumption may not be true. Because some donors lacked HLA typing at each locus, the association tests relied only on the typed subset. In a later analysis, TCR association rates were found to vary across HLA loci, with the most associated TCRs seen for DRB1 alleles and the fewest for HLA-C alleles.

In regard to this clone: The antigen this receptor binds is unknown. Qualities for individual bases were not recorded, and no much larger clone is one base off.

The cohort consisted of 666 healthy bone marrow donors. At the time of sampling, every cohort member was nominally healthy, though immune exposures that went unrecorded were likely present. The donor was CMV seronegative and belonged to the group of more than 300 seronegative cohort members. A peripheral blood sample was collected from each donor, and TCR beta sequencing was performed on peripheral blood mononuclear cells. The Qiagen DNeasy Blood Extraction Kit was used to extract genomic DNA from the blood cell samples. To prepare the library, the immunoSEQ multiplex PCR assay was applied. For the multiplex PCR, a mixture combining 60 forward primers for TCR Vbeta segments and 13 reverse primers for TCR Jbeta segments was used. The CDR3 region of rearranged TCR beta genes was amplified from genomic DNA with a multiplex PCR assay. The amplified TCR beta libraries were sequenced on the Illumina HiSeq System as 87-base-pair reads. As for the original processing: Across the 666 repertoires, a later analysis counted approximately 83 million unique TCR beta chains, around 11 million of which were shared by at least two donors. Raw reads were error-corrected and collapsed into unique sequences with a nearest-neighbor algorithm that merged closely related sequences to remove PCR and sequencing errors. To assign V, D and J gene segments, CDR3 sequences were aligned to IMGT reference sequences. For a sequence to be retained, a match of at least six nucleotides to both a V gene segment and a J gene segment was required. Rearrangements were classified as productive when the CDR3 lacked stop codons and remained in frame with V and J, and all other rearrangements were classified as non-productive. CDR3 was defined by IMGT convention, running from the second conserved V-encoded cysteine to the conserved J-encoded phenylalanine. The earlier analysis of about 610 of the donors excluded any sequence lacking an unambiguous match to a single V gene segment. In an earlier analysis of almost 600 of the donors, a V segment was called functional when productive rearrangements were above 56.7%, and segregating when the standard deviation between donors exceeded 5%. A statistical classification framework was developed to diagnose cytomegalovirus status using the catalog of TCR beta chain sequences. A later analysis assigned V and J genes by comparing TCR nucleotide sequences with IMGT/GENE-DB human TR gene sequences. The TCRdist pipeline was used in a later analysis to assign CDR3 sequences and most-parsimonious VDJ recombination scenarios. In a later analysis, each TCR beta chain was defined by its CDR3 amino acid sequence together with its V-gene family, and reads lacking a unique V-gene family were excluded. In a later analysis, around 600 highly shared, low-generation-probability nucleotide sequences were removed to address suspected cross-contamination and a sequencing artifact. In a later analysis, a clonal expansion index for each public chain was calculated from normalized within-repertoire ranks of inferred template counts. Generation probabilities in a later analysis came from a VDJ recombination model fitted to out-of-frame rearrangements, and those results were checked against IGoR. A later analysis scored TCR-TCR, TCR-HLA and TCR-CMV co-occurrence with hypergeometric tests, applying a repertoire-size bias correction to TCR pairs. In a later analysis, false discovery rates were estimated by permuting HLA or CMV assignments 20 times. In a later analysis, co-occurring TCRs were grouped using DBSCAN, with TCRdist sequence similarity added in when clustering inside HLA-allele-positive subsets. For co-occurrence clustering, repertoires with fewer than 30,000 or more than 120,000 public chains were excluded, along with roughly 5 repertoires with anomalous nucleotide sharing. Not all clones reach the TCRdb copy of this immuneACCESS table, which keeps in-frame sequences only. Checked studies attribute under half of the gap to unresolved V genes and leave the rest unexplained. The DNA gave D and trimming, while V, J and clone size come from that table. This sample is represented by 250,000 to 350,000 clones; around 66% of them were singletons. The ten top clones hold 2% to 2.5% of the sample.

CDR1 and CDR2, per the germline V gene, are SGDLS and YYNGEE. V gives up 3 bases and J gives up 5 bases, and the segment between their germline ends measures 12 bases. The CDR3 covers 14 residues, taking in both the cysteine and the phenylalanine. Just the 42-base CDR3 DNA is kept, in frame starting at base 1. Material: PBMCs. The rearranged segments are TRBV9 and TRBJ2-1, with TRBD2 tentatively as D gene (5 bases match). The clonotype was recovered from a female donor in good health and CMV-seronegative. The CDR3 protein: CASSALRADNEQFF. The DNA sequence reads TGTGCCAGCAGCGCGCTGAGGGCGGACAATGAGCAGTTCTTC. With the portions outside the CDR3 filled from the reference TRBV9 and TRBJ2-1 genes, the complete variable region becomes DSGVTQTPKHLITATGQRVTLRCSPRSGDLSVYWYQQSLDQGLQFLIQYYNGEERAKGNILERFSAQQFPDLHSELNLSSLELGDSALYFCASSALRADNEQFFGPGTRLTVL.